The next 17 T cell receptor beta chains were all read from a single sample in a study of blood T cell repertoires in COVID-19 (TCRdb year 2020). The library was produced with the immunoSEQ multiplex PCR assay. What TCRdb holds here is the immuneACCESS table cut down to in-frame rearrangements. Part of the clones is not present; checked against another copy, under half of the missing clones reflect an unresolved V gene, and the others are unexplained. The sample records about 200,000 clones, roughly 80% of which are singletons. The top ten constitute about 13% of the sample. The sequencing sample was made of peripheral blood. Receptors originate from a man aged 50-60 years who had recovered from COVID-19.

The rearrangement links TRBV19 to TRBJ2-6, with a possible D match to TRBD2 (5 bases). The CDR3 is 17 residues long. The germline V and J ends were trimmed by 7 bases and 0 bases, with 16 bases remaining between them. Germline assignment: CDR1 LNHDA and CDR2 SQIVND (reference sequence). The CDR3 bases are TGTGCCAGTATTCGAAGTGCCGGAGGCTCTGGGGCCAACGTCCTGACTTTC. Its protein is CASIRSAGGSGANVLTF. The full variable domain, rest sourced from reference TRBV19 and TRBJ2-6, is DGGITQSPKYLFRKEGQNVTLSCEQNLNHDAMYWYRQDPGQGLRLIYYSQIVNDFQKGDIAEGYSVSREKKESFPLTVTSAQKNPTAFYLCASIRSAGGSGANVLTFGAGSRLTVL.

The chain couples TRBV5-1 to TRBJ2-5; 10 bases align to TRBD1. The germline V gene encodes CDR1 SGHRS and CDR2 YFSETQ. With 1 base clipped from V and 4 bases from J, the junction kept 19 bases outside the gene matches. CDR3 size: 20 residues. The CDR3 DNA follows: TGCGCCAGCAGCTTGTTTAGTTTGACAGGGGGCGCTTTGTCTTCAGAGACCCAGTACTTC. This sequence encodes CASSLFSLTGGALSSETQYF.

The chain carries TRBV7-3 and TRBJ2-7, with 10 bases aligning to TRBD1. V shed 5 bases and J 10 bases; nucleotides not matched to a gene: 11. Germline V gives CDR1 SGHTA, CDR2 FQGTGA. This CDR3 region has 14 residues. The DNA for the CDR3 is TGTGCCAGCAGCCCGAACCGGGACAGGGGATACCAGTACTTC. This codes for CASSPNRDRGYQYF. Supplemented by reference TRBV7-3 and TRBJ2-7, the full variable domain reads GAGVSQTPSNKVTEKGKYVELRCDPISGHTALYWYRQSLGQGPEFLIYFQGTGAADDSGLPNDRFFAVRPEGSVSTLKIQRTERGDSAVYLCASSPNRDRGYQYFGPGTRLTVT.

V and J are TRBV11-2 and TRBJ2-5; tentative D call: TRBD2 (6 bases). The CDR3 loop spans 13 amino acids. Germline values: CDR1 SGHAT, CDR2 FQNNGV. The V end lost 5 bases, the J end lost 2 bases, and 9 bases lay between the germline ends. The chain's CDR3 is CASSIRGQETQYF. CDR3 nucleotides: TGTGCCAGCAGCATACGGGGGCAAGAGACCCAGTACTTC. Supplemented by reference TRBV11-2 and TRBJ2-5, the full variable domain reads EAGVAQSPRYKIIEKRQSVAFWCNPISGHATLYWYQQILGQGPKLLIQFQNNGVVDDSQLPKDRFSAERLKGVDSTLKIQPAKLEDSAVYLCASSIRGQETQYFGPGTRLLVL.

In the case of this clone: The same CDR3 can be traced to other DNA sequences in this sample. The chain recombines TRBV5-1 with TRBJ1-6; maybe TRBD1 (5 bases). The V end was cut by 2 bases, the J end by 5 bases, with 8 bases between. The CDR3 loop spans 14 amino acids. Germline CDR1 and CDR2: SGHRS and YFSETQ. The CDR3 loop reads CASSLGQNNSPLHF. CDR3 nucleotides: TGCGCCAGCAGCTTAGGACAAAATAATTCACCCCTCCACTTT.

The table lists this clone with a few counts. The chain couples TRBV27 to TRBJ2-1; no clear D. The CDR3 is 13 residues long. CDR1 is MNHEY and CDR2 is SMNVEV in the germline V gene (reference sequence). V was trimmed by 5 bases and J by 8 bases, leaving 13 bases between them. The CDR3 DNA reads TGTGCCAGCAGTAACCTAGTTAAAGATGAGCAGTTCTTC. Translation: CASSNLVKDEQFF.

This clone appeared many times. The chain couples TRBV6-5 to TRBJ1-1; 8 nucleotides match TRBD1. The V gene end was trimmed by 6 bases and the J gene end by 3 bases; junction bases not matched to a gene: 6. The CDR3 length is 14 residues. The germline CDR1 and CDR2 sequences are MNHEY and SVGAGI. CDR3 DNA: TGTGCCAGCAGGCACGGACAGGGACACACTGAAGCTTTCTTT. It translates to CASRHGQGHTEAFF.

CDR3 DNA sequence: TGTGCCAGCAGCTCCCGGAGTAGCGTTACTAGCACAGATACGCAGTATTTT. Protein product: CASSSRSSVTSTDTQYF. V gene TRBV9 combines with J gene TRBJ2-3; D is perhaps TRBD2 (5 bases). V was pared by 4 bases and J by 0 bases, with 18 bases between. The CDR3 is made up of 17 amino acids. The germline V gene encodes CDR1 SGDLS and CDR2 YYNGEE.

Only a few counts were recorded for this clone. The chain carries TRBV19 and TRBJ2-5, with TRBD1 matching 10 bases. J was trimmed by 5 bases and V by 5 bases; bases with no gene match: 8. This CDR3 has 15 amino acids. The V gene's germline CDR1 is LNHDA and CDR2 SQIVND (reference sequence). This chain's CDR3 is CASSGPGQGWETQYF. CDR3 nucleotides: TGTGCCAGTAGTGGACCGGGACAGGGGTGGGAGACCCAGTACTTC.

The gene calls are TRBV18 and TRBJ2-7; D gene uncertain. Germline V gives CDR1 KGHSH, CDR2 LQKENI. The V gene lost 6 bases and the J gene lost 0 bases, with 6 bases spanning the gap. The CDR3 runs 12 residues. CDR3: CASSLSSYEQYF. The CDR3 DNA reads TGTGCCAGCTCCTTGAGCTCCTACGAGCAGTACTTC.

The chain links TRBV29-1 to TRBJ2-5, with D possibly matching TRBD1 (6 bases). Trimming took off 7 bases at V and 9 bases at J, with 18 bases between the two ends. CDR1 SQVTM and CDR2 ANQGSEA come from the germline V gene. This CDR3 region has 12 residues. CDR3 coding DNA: TGCAGCGAGGACAGTGGCGTATTGGCCCAGTACTTC. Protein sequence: CSEDSGVLAQYF.

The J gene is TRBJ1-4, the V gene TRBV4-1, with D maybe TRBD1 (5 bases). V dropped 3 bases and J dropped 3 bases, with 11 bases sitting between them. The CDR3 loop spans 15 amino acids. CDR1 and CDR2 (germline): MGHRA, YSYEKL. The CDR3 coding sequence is TGCGCCAGCAGCCACTTTCAGGGTGCTAATGAAAAACTGTTTTTT. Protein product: CASSHFQGANEKLFF.

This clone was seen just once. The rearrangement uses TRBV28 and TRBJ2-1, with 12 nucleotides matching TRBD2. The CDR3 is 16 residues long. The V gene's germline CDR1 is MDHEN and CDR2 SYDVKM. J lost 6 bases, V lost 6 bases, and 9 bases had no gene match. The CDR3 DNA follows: TGTGCCAGCAGCATTGTGACTAGCGGGAGAGCCAATGAGCAGTTCTTC. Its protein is CASSIVTSGRANEQFF.

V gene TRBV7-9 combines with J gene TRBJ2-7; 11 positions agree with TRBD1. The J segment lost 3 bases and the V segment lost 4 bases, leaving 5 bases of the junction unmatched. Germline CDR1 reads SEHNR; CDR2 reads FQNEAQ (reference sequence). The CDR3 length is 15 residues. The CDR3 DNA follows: TGTGCCAGCAGCTCCTGGGGACAGGGGGACTACGAGCAGTACTTC. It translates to CASSSWGQGDYEQYF.

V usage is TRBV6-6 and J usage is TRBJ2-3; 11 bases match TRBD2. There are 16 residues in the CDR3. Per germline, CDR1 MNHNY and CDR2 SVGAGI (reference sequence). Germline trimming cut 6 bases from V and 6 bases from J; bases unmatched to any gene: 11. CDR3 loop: CASRIGLAGRLDTQYF. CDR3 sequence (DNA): TGTGCCAGCAGGATCGGACTAGCGGGTCGTTTGGATACGCAGTATTTT.

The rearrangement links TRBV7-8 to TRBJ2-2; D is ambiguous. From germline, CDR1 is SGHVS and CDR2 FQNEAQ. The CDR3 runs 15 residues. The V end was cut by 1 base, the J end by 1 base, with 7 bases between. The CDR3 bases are TGTGCCAGCAGCTTAGTATACGGGAACACCGGGGAGCTGTTTTTT. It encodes CASSLVYGNTGELFF. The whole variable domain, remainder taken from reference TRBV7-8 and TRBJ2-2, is GAGVSQSPRYKVAKRGQDVALRCDPISGHVSLFWYQQALGQGPEFLTYFQNEAQLDKSGLPSDRFFAERPEGSVSTLKIQRTQQEDSAVYLCASSLVYGNTGELFFGEGSRLTVL.

The DNA of the CDR3 is TGTGCCAGCAGCTTAGTTAGCGGGCCCATAGGCGAGCAGTACTTC. Its translation: CASSLVSGPIGEQYF. This sequence joins TRBV7-2 and TRBJ2-7, with TRBD2 matching over 7 bases. J gave up 6 bases and V 1 base, and 9 bases lay outside the gene matches. CDR1 is SGHTA and CDR2 is FQGNSA in the germline V gene. CDR3 length equals 15 residues.